This T cell receptor beta chain was retrieved from a study of Ad26.COV2.S vaccination and SARS-CoV-2 variants. Study background: Trial arm assignment for the donor was COV1001 Ad26.COV2.S.

Treatment of the sample: roughly 18 received Ad26.COV2.S at low or high dose, single or two shots; roughly 5 received placebo; per-sample allocation not given. At day 63 after the first vaccine or placebo injection, samples were drawn. An adult aged 18-55 years in Boston served as the donor. An Ad26 vector expressing Wuhan-strain SARS-CoV-2 spike served as the vaccine. Study outcomes and limitations: Ad26.COV2.S recipients had broader spike-specific TCRs (P = 0.0014).

Concerning this clone: Its antigen is still unknown.

The data were produced by immunoSEQ multiplex PCR, yet TCRdb's version contains in-frame clones alone and is incomplete. The sample records about 480,000 clones, around 85% being singletons. V shed 1 base and J 9 bases; nucleotides not matched to a gene: 6. The CDR3 is 15 residues long. Germline loops: CDR1 GTSNPN, CDR2 SVGIG (reference sequence). The sequence came from a person aged 18-65 years who received the Ad26.COV2.S COVID-19 vaccine or a placebo. This chain uses TRBV30 with TRBJ1-6; 10 positions agree with TRBD1. The sample here was peripheral blood, taken in a trial of Ad26.COV2.S vaccine versus placebo. CDR3 nucleotide sequence: TGTGCCTGGAGTGCCCCAGGGACAGGGGTTTCACCCCTCCACTTT. Encoded protein: CAWSAPGTGVSPLHF.